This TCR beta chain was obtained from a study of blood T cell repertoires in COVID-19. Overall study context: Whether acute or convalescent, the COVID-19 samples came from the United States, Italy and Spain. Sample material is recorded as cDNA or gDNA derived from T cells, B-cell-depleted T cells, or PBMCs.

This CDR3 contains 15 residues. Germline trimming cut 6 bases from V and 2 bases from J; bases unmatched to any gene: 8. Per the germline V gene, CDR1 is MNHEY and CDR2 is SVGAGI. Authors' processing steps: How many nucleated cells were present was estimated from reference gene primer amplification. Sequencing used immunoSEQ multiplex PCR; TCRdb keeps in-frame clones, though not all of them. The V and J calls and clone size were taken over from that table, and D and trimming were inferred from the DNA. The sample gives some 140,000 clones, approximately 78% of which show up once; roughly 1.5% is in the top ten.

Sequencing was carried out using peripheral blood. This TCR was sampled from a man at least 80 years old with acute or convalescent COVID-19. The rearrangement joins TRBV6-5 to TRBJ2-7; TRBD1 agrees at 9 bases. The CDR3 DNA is TGTGCCAGCAGGTTGGGCGGGACAGGGACCTACGAGCAGTACTTC. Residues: CASRLGGTGTYEQYF.